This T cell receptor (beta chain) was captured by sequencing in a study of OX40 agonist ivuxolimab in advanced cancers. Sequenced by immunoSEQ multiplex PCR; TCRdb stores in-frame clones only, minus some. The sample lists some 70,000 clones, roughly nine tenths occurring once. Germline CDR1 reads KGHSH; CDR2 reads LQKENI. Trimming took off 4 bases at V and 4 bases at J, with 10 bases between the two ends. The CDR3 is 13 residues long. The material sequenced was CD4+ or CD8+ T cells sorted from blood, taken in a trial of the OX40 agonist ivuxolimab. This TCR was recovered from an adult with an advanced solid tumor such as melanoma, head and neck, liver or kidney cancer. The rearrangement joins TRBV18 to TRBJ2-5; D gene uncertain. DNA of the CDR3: TGTGCCAGCTCACAAAACGTGCGAGAGACCCAGTACTTC. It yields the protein CASSQNVRETQYF. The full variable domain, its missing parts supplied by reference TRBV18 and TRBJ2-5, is NAGVMQNPRHLVRRRGQEARLRCSPMKGHSHVYWYRQLPEEGLKFMVYLQKENIIDESGMPKERFSAEFPKEGPSILRIQQVVRGDSAAYFCASSQNVRETQYFGPGTRLLVL.